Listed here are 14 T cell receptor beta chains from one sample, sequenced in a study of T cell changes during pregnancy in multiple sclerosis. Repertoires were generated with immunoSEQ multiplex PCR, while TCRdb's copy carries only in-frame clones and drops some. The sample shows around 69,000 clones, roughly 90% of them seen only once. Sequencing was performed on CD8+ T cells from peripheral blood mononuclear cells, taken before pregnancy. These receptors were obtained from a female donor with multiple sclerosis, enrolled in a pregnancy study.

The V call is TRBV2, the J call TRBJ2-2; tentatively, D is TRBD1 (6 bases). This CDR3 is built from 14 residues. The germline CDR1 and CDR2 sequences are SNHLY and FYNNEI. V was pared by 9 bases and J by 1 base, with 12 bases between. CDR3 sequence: CARRWTENTGELFF. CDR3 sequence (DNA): TGTGCCAGAAGGTGGACAGAGAACACCGGGGAGCTGTTTTTT.

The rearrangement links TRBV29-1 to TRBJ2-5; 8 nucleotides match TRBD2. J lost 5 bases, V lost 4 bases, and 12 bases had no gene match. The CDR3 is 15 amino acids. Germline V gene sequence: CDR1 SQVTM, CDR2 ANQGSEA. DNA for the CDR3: TGCAGCGTTGCCCCATCCGGGGGGGCCTTCGAGACCCAGTACTTC. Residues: CSVAPSGGAFETQYF.

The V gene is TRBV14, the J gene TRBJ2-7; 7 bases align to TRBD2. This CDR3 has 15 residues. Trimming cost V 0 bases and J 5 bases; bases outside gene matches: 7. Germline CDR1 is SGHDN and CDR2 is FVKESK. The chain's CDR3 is CASSQDWGGIHEQYF. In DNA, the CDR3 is TGTGCCAGCAGCCAAGATTGGGGGGGGATCCACGAGCAGTACTTC.

DNA of the CDR3: TGTGCCAGCAGCTTAGTGGGGGGAGCCGAGGGGGATACGCAGTATTTT. Translated, it gives CASSLVGGAEGDTQYF. The chain links TRBV7-6 to TRBJ2-3, with D possibly TRBD2 on 6 matching bases. Trimming removed 1 base at V and 6 bases at J, with 17 bases between. Per the germline V gene, CDR1 is SGHVS and CDR2 is FNYEAQ. CDR3 length: 16 residues.

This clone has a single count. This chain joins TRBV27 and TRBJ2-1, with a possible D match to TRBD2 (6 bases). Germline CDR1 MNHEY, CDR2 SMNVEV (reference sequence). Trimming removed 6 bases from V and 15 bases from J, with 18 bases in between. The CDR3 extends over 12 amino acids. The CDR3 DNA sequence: TGTGCCAGCAGCCTCAAGGGAGGTCGTGGGTTCTTC. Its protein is CASSLKGGRGFF.

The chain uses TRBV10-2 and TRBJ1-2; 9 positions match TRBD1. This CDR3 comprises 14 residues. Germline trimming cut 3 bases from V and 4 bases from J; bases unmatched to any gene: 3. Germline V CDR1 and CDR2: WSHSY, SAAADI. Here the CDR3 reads CASSDTDRGYGYTF. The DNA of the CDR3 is TGCGCCAGCAGTGACACGGACAGGGGCTATGGCTACACCTTC.

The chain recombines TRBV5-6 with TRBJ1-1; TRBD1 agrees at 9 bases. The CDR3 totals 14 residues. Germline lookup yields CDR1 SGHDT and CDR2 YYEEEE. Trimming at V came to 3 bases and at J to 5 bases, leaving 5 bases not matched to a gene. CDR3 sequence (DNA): TGTGCCAGCAGCTACCCGGGACAGGGTACTGAAGCTTTCTTT. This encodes CASSYPGQGTEAFF. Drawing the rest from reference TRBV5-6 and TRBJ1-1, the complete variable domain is DAGVTQSPTHLIKTRGQQVTLRCSPKSGHDTVSWYQQALGQGPQFIFQYYEEEERQRGNFPDRFSGHQFPNYSSELNVNALLLGDSALYLCASSYPGQGTEAFFGQGTRLTVV.

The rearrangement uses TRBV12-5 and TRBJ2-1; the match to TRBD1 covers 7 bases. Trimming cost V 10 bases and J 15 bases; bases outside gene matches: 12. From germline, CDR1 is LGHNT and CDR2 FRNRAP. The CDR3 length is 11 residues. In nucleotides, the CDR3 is TGTGCTACCGAAGAGGGGGCGTCCCGGTTCTTC. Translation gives CATEEGASRFF.

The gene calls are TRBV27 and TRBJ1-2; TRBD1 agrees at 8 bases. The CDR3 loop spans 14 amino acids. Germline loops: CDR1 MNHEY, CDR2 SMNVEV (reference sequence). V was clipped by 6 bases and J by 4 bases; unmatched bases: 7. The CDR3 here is CASSQRDRSYGYTF. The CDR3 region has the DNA TGTGCCAGCAGCCAAAGGGACAGGTCCTATGGCTACACCTTC.

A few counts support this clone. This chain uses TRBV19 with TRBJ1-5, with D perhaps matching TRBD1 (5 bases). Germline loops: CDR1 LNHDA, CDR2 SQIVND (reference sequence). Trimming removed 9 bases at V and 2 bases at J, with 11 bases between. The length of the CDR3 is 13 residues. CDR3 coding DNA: TGTGCCAGCCGGGACTTCGGCAATCAGCCCCAGCATTTT. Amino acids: CASRDFGNQPQHF.

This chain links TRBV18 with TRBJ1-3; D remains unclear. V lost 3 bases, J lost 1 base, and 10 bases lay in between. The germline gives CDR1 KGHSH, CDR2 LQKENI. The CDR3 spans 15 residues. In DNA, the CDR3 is TGTGCCAGCTCACCCCCGGCGGGATCTGGAAACACCATATATTTT. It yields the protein CASSPPAGSGNTIYF. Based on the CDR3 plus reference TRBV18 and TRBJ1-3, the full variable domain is NAGVMQNPRHLVRRRGQEARLRCSPMKGHSHVYWYRQLPEEGLKFMVYLQKENIIDESGMPKERFSAEFPKEGPSILRIQQVVRGDSAAYFCASSPPAGSGNTIYFGEGSWLTVV.

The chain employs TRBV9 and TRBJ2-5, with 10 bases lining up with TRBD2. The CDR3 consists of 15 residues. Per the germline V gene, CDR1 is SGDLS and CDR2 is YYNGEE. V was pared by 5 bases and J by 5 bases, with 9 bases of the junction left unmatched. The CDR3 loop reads CASSGSGGAGETQYF. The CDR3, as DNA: TGTGCCAGCAGTGGGAGCGGGGGGGCCGGGGAGACCCAGTACTTC.

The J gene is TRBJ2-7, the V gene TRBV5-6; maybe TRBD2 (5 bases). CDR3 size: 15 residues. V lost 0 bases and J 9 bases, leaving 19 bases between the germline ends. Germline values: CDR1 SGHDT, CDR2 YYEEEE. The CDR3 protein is CASSLAGPLLEGQYF. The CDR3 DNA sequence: TGTGCCAGCAGCTTGGCCGGGCCCCTCCTTGAGGGGCAGTACTTC.

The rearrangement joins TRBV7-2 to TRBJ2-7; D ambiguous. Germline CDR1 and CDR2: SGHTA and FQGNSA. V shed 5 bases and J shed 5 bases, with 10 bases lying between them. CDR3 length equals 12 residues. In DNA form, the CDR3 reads TGTGCCAGCAGCACATCAATCGACGAGCAGTACTTC. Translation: CASSTSIDEQYF. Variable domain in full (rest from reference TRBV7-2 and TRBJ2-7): GAGVSQSPSNKVTEKGKDVELRCDPISGHTALYWYRQSLGQGLEFLIYFQGNSAPDKSGLPSDRFSAERTGGSVSTLTIQRTQQEDSAVYLCASSTSIDEQYFGPGTRLTVT.